This T cell receptor beta chain was identified during a study of T cell responses to AZD1222 COVID-19 vaccine. Study-level findings and limits: CD4 TCRs linked to vaccination spanned spike, dominating at 160-218 and 743-854. Nearly half of spike-specific TCRs reportedly target unmutated variant regions. A mostly white British donor set with more females was recruited, and clonal diversity was possibly underestimated. Breadth and depth of Spike-specific TCRs rose after two AZD1222 doses.

About this clone: Its matching antigen is unknown.

The ends lost 3 bases at V and 6 bases at J; junction bases unmatched: 4. There are 16 residues in the CDR3. Germline V lookup: CDR1 SGHAT, CDR2 FQNNGV. Using immunoSEQ multiplex PCR, the repertoire was profiled, and TCRdb retains in-frame clones only, with some absent. The sample consists of over 120,000 clones, 85% to 95% of them appearing once. V usage is TRBV11-2 and J usage is TRBJ2-1, with 14 nucleotides matching TRBD2. This TCR came from an adult who had recovered from COVID-19. The material sequenced was peripheral blood, taken after recovery from COVID-19. Written as DNA, the CDR3 is TGTGCCAGCAGCTTCCGAGGACTAGCGGGAGGCAATGAGCAGTTCTTC. It translates to CASSFRGLAGGNEQFF.